Described below is a single T cell receptor beta chain sequence and its context. The CDR3 sequence is 18 residues long. Germline CDR1 SNHLY, CDR2 FYNNEI. V shed 6 bases and J shed 10 bases, with 28 bases lying between them. This entry comes from a study of shared clonotypes between healthy human individuals. The data were produced by immunoSEQ multiplex PCR, yet TCRdb's version contains in-frame clones alone and is incomplete. The sample comprises over a million clones, about 70% of which are singletons, and around 1.5% rests with the top ten. The sample was memory CD4+ T cells sorted from blood. Subset given: CD45RA-negative fraction. The genes are TRBV2 and TRBJ1-6, with D possibly being TRBD1 (5 bases). The source of this sequence is a man between 18 and 29 years old in good health. Here the CDR3 reads CASRGSGGHGNLGSPLHF. The CDR3 bases are TGTGCCAGCAGGGGCTCGGGGGGTCATGGTAATTTAGGATCACCCCTCCACTTT.